The 28 T cell receptor beta chains listed next were all sequenced from one sample in a study of cytomegalovirus exposure and HLA in healthy donors. TCRdb keeps only in-frame clones here, not all; method: immunoSEQ multiplex PCR. Found here are 80,000 to 100,000 clones, roughly 90% of them singletons; the top ten hold about 6.5%. Sequencing was performed on PBMCs. The source is a man younger than 35 in good health and CMV-seropositive.

The table lists this clone with a few counts. The chain couples TRBV28 to TRBJ2-7, with 7 bases lining up with TRBD1. CDR3 length: 15 residues. V shed 6 bases and J 3 bases; nucleotides not matched to a gene: 11. Germline V gene data show CDR1 as MDHEN and CDR2 as SYDVKM. In nucleotides, the CDR3 is TGTGCCAGCAGCCCCCGCTCGACAGGGTACTACGAGCAGTACTTC. Translation gives CASSPRSTGYYEQYF.

The J gene is TRBJ1-6, the V gene TRBV5-6, with a tentative D call TRBD1 (5 bases). Trimming pared 4 bases from V and 10 bases from J, leaving 15 bases between. CDR1 is SGHDT, CDR2 YYEEEE, per germline. CDR3 length equals 14 residues. In nucleotides, the CDR3 is TGTGCCAGCAGCCCACTCGACAGTGACTCACCCCTCCACTTT. The encoded protein is CASSPLDSDSPLHF.

The chain is built from TRBV5-6 and TRBJ2-1, with D possibly TRBD2 on 7 matching bases. The ends were cut back, 4 bases at V and 2 bases at J, with 19 bases in the middle. Germline loops: CDR1 SGHDT, CDR2 YYEEEE. The CDR3 has 17 amino acids. The CDR3 loop reads CASSGTTGAITYNEQFF. CDR3 nucleotides: TGTGCCAGCAGCGGGACTACGGGGGCGATAACCTACAATGAGCAGTTCTTC.

The chain carries TRBV5-1 and TRBJ2-7, with 7 bases matching TRBD2. The CDR3 consists of 12 residues. The germline gives CDR1 SGHRS, CDR2 YFSETQ. V shed 4 bases, J shed 2 bases, and the junction held 0 bases outside the gene matches. The CDR3: CASSGGAYEQYF. CDR3 nucleotides: TGCGCCAGCAGCGGGGGGGCCTACGAGCAGTACTTC.

V gene TRBV4-3 combines with J gene TRBJ1-3; D uncertain. V was trimmed by 1 base and J by 4 bases, leaving 17 bases between them. CDR1 is LGHNA and CDR2 is YSLEER in the germline V gene. The CDR3 is made up of 17 amino acids. The CDR3: CASSQGSQNSAGNTIYF. CDR3 in DNA: TGCGCCAGCAGCCAAGGATCCCAAAATAGTGCGGGAAACACCATATATTTT.

DNA of the CDR3: TGTGCCAGTAGTATTAGCCTCCCCGAGACCCAGTACTTC. Translated: CASSISLPETQYF. The rearrangement joins TRBV19 to TRBJ2-5, with D hard to call. The CDR3 is 13 amino acids. In germline, CDR1 is LNHDA, CDR2 SQIVND (reference sequence). The V end lost 3 bases, the J end lost 5 bases, and 10 bases lay between the germline ends.

The chain joins TRBV28 to TRBJ2-7, with 9 bases fitting TRBD1. This CDR3 has 15 residues. V lost 1 base to trimming and J lost 5 bases; unmatched junction nucleotides: 6. Germline V lookup: CDR1 MDHEN, CDR2 SYDVKM. This CDR3 reads CASSLSDRGYDEQYF. DNA of the CDR3: TGTGCCAGCAGTTTATCGGACAGGGGATACGACGAGCAGTACTTC.

J is TRBJ2-1 and V is TRBV5-1, with 9 bases matching TRBD2. The CDR3 runs to 14 residues. Germline values: CDR1 SGHRS, CDR2 YFSETQ. The J segment lost 2 bases and the V segment lost 9 bases, leaving 6 bases of the junction unmatched. CDR3 amino acids: CATTAGGTYNEQFF. In DNA, the CDR3 is TGCGCCACTACGGCGGGGGGGACCTACAATGAGCAGTTCTTC.

The rearrangement uses TRBV27 and TRBJ1-2; no reliable D call. The CDR3 loop spans 15 amino acids. Germline V gene data show CDR1 as MNHEY and CDR2 as SMNVEV (reference sequence). The V end lost 5 bases, the J end lost 5 bases, and 18 bases lay between the germline ends. CDR3 loop: CASSPARNYLYGYTF. CDR3 nucleotides: TGTGCCAGCAGTCCCGCGAGAAATTATCTGTATGGCTACACCTTC.

V usage is TRBV11-2 and J usage is TRBJ1-1; TRBD1 aligns across 9 bases. The CDR3 is 15 amino acids. V was pared by 6 bases and J by 2 bases, with 7 bases of the junction left unmatched. Germline V gives CDR1 SGHAT, CDR2 FQNNGV. DNA of the CDR3: TGTGCCAGCAGTTACTCCACAGGGGGCAACACTGAAGCTTTCTTT. The encoded protein is CASSYSTGGNTEAFF.

The CDR3 is CASSPPTGLTDNTEAFF. CDR3 DNA sequence: TGTGCCAGCAGCCCCCCCACCGGGCTGACAGATAACACTGAAGCTTTCTTT. The chain combines TRBV13 with TRBJ1-1; perhaps TRBD1 as D (5 bases). Trimming cost V 5 bases and J 2 bases, with 21 bases left between them. CDR1 and CDR2 (germline): PRHDT, FYEKMQ (reference sequence). This CDR3 is 17 amino acids long.

A few counts support this clone. J is TRBJ2-7 and V is TRBV2; TRBD1 might be the D (5 bases). Germline lookup yields CDR1 SNHLY and CDR2 FYNNEI. Trimming pared 1 base from V and 2 bases from J, leaving 9 bases between. The CDR3 sequence is 14 residues long. In DNA, the CDR3 is TGTGCCAGCAGTGAAGATACCAGGGCCTACGAGCAGTACTTC. It specifies CASSEDTRAYEQYF.

The CDR3 nucleotides read TGCAGCATAACTAGCGGCCAAGAGACCCAGTACTTC. It is translated as CSITSGQETQYF. The chain carries TRBV29-1 and TRBJ2-5; TRBD2 matches at 8 bases. This CDR3 has 12 residues. Germline CDR1 and CDR2: SQVTM and ANQGSEA. Trimming took 8 bases from V and 1 from J; bases not matched to a gene: 3. Filled out from reference TRBV29-1 and TRBJ2-5, the complete variable domain reads SAVISQKPSRDICQRGTSLTIQCQVDSQVTMMFWYRQQPGQSLTLIATANQGSEATYESGFVIDKFPISRPNLTFSTLTVSNMSPEDSSIYLCSITSGQETQYFGPGTRLLVL.

This chain connects TRBV5-1 to TRBJ2-7, with 10 bases aligning to TRBD2. The CDR3 contains 13 residues. CDR1 is SGHRS and CDR2 is YFSETQ in the germline V gene. V gave up 3 bases and J gave up 7 bases; unmatched junction bases: 4. As DNA, the CDR3 is TGCGCCAGCAGCTGGGCTAGCGGGAGTGAGCAGTACTTC. Its protein is CASSWASGSEQYF. The variable domain in full, with the rest retrieved from reference TRBV5-1 and TRBJ2-7, is KAGVTQTPRYLIKTRGQQVTLSCSPISGHRSVSWYQQTPGQGLQFLFEYFSETQRNKGNFPGRFSGRQFSNSRSEMNVSTLELGDSALYLCASSWASGSEQYFGPGTRLTVT.

V gene TRBV27 combines with J gene TRBJ2-1, with D maybe TRBD1 (6 bases). This CDR3 comprises 12 residues. Germline loops: CDR1 MNHEY, CDR2 SMNVEV (reference sequence). V was trimmed by 4 bases and J by 9 bases, leaving 10 bases between them. The CDR3 spells CASSYQGTEQFF. The CDR3 DNA reads TGTGCCAGCAGTTACCAGGGGACTGAGCAGTTCTTC.

This rearrangement joins TRBV7-3 to TRBJ2-5, with D possibly being TRBD2 (6 bases). The CDR3 loop spans 15 amino acids. V was trimmed by 4 bases and J by 1 base, leaving 13 bases between them. CDR1 and CDR2 (germline): SGHTA, FQGTGA. CDR3 sequence (DNA): TGTGCCAGCAGCTCCTCGGGCGGGATCCAAGAGACCCAGTACTTC. Translated: CASSSSGGIQETQYF.

This chain links TRBV4-1 with TRBJ2-7; 9 bases agree with TRBD2. This CDR3 spans 18 amino acids. V lost 2 bases to trimming and J lost 0 bases; unmatched junction nucleotides: 11. Per the germline V gene, CDR1 is MGHRA and CDR2 is YSYEKL. The CDR3 coding sequence is TGCGCCAGCAGCCAAAATTTAAGGGGTAGCGGGGGCTCCTACGAGCAGTACTTC. This codes for CASSQNLRGSGGSYEQYF.

The rearrangement joins TRBV28 to TRBJ2-7, with D tentatively TRBD1 (5 bases). The CDR3 has 15 residues. The V gene's germline CDR1 is MDHEN and CDR2 SYDVKM. V was trimmed by 7 bases and J by 4 bases, leaving 20 bases between them. The CDR3 loop reads CASTTPGAGRYEQYF. For the CDR3, the DNA is TGTGCCAGCACCACCCCTGGGGCAGGAAGATACGAGCAGTACTTC.

This chain connects TRBV5-6 to TRBJ2-7; a weak D match, TRBD2 (5 bases). CDR3 length: 13 amino acids. The germline V gene encodes CDR1 SGHDT and CDR2 YYEEEE. Deletions cut 10 bases from V and 0 bases from J, with 14 bases between. The CDR3 coding sequence is TGTGCCTCCCAAGCGGTCGACTCCTACGAGCAGTACTTC. It specifies CASQAVDSYEQYF.

This chain joins TRBV28 and TRBJ2-7, with D possibly TRBD1 on 6 matching bases. Germline V gene sequence: CDR1 MDHEN, CDR2 SYDVKM. Trimming took off 6 bases at V and 2 bases at J, with 17 bases between the two ends. The CDR3 is 15 amino acids. For the CDR3, the DNA is TGTGCCAGCAGAAAAAAAACAGGGAATACCTACGAGCAGTACTTC. Protein sequence: CASRKKTGNTYEQYF.

Only one count was recorded for this clone. The rearrangement uses TRBV11-1 and TRBJ2-7, with 10 bases aligning to TRBD1. Germline V CDR1 and CDR2: SGHAT, FQDESV (reference sequence). The CDR3 totals 15 residues. Unmatched junction bases numbered 9, after V lost 5 bases and J lost 5 bases. The CDR3 sequence is CASSPWGQGTNEQYF. The CDR3, as DNA: TGTGCCAGCAGCCCCTGGGGACAGGGGACTAACGAGCAGTACTTC.

The gene calls are TRBV6-5 and TRBJ2-1, with unresolved D. The CDR3 length is 14 residues. Per germline, CDR1 MNHEY and CDR2 SVGAGI. Trimming took 7 bases from V and 6 from J, leaving 16 bases between them. The CDR3 DNA is TGTGCCAGCACTCCACTCCCGTCGGGCAATGAGCAGTTCTTC. This codes for CASTPLPSGNEQFF.

The chain recombines TRBV7-2 with TRBJ2-7; D might be TRBD2 (6 bases). The V gene lost 3 bases and the J gene lost 3 bases, with 12 bases spanning the gap. The CDR3 contains 14 residues. Germline V gene sequence: CDR1 SGHTA, CDR2 FQGNSA. CDR3 nucleotides: TGTGCCAGCAGCTTTCCAGGGAGGAACTACGAGCAGTACTTC. Amino acids: CASSFPGRNYEQYF.

The chain recombines TRBV4-1 with TRBJ2-3; 10 bases line up with TRBD1. The J segment lost 4 bases and the V segment lost 4 bases, leaving 2 bases of the junction unmatched. Germline V gives CDR1 MGHRA, CDR2 YSYEKL. The CDR3 extends over 14 amino acids. The CDR3 protein is CASSRGQGADTQYF. The CDR3 region has the DNA TGCGCCAGCAGCCGAGGACAGGGGGCAGATACGCAGTATTTT.

V and J are TRBV27 and TRBJ1-2; D may be TRBD1 (5 bases). The CDR3 runs 13 residues. The germline V gene has CDR1 MNHEY and CDR2 SMNVEV (reference sequence). V dropped 6 bases and J dropped 4 bases, with 12 bases sitting between them. CDR3 residues: CASRNDRFYGYTF. For the CDR3, the DNA is TGTGCCAGCAGAAATGACAGATTCTATGGCTACACCTTC.

The V call is TRBV7-8, the J call TRBJ2-1, with D hard to call. Trimming cost V 1 base and J 3 bases, with 7 bases left between them. The CDR3 is 14 residues long. Per germline, CDR1 SGHVS and CDR2 FQNEAQ. CDR3 loop: CASSLDQNYNEQFF. In DNA form, the CDR3 reads TGTGCCAGCAGCTTAGATCAGAACTACAATGAGCAGTTCTTC.

This sequence joins TRBV28 and TRBJ1-2, with D perhaps TRBD1 (6 bases). Germline V lookup: CDR1 MDHEN, CDR2 SYDVKM. The CDR3 sequence is 16 residues long. V was cut by 3 bases and J by 2 bases, with 16 bases left in between. The CDR3 DNA follows: TGTGCCAGCAGTTTTATTCGACAGGTACTAAACTATGGCTACACCTTC. Translating gives CASSFIRQVLNYGYTF.

This sequence joins TRBV5-4 and TRBJ2-7; 9 bases fit TRBD1. This CDR3 contains 15 residues. J was trimmed by 3 bases and V by 4 bases; bases with no gene match: 8. Germline assignment: CDR1 SGHNT and CDR2 YYREEE (reference sequence). The chain's CDR3 is CASSPPGTGFYEQYF. In DNA form, the CDR3 reads TGTGCCAGCAGCCCCCCCGGGACAGGGTTCTACGAGCAGTACTTC.